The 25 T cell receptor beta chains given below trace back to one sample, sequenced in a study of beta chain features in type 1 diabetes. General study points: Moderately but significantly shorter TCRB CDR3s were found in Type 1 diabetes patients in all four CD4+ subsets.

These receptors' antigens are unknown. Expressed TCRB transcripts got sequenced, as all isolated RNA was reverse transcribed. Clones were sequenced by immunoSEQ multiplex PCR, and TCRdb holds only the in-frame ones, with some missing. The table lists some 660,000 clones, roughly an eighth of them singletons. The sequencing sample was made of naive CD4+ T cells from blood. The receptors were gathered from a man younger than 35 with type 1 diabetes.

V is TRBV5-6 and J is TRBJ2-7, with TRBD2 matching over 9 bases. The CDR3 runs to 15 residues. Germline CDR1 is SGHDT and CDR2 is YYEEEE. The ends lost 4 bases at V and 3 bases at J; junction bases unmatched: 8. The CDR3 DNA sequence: TGTGCCAGCAGCCCCGGACTAGCGTCACACTACGAGCAGTACTTC. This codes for CASSPGLASHYEQYF.

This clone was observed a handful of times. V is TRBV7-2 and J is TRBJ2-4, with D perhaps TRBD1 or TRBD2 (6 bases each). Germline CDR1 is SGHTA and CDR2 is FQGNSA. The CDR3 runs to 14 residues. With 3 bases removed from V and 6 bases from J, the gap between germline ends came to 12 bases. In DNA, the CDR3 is TGTGCCAGCAGCTTTCGGGGGCGGACAAACATTCAGTACTTC. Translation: CASSFRGRTNIQYF.

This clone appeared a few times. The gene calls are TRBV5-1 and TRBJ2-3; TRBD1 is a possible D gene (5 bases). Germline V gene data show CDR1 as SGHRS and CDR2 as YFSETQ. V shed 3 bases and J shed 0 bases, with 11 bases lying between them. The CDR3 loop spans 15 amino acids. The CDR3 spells CASSSGISSTDTQYF. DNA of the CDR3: TGCGCCAGCAGCTCAGGGATATCTAGCACAGATACGCAGTATTTT.

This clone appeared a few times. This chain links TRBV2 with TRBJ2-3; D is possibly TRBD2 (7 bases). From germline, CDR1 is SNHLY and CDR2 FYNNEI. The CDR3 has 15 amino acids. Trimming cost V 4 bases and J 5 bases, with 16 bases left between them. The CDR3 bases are TGTGCCAGCAGTGCTCAAGGGGGGGCCCAAGATACGCAGTATTTT. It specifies CASSAQGGAQDTQYF.

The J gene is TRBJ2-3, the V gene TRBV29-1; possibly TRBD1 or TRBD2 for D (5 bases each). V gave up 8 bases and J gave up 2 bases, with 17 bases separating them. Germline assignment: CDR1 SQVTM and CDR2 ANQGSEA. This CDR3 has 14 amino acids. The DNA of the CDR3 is TGCAGCTCCGCCAGAGGGACCTCCACAGATACGCAGTATTTT. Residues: CSSARGTSTDTQYF.

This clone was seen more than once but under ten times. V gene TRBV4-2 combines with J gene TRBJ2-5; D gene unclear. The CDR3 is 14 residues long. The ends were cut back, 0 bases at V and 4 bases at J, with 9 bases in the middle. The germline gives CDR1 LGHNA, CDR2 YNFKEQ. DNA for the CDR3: TGTGCCAGCAGCCAAGATGTGCGTGGAGAGACCCAGTACTTC. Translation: CASSQDVRGETQYF.

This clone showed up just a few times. In DNA form, the CDR3 reads TGTGCCAGCAGCCCCCAGGGGGGCGGGTGGAGCTCCTACGAGCAGTACTTC. It is translated as CASSPQGGGWSSYEQYF. The chain combines TRBV7-2 with TRBJ2-7; D perhaps matches TRBD1 (7 bases). Trimming removed 5 bases at V and 0 bases at J, with 20 bases between. The CDR3 is 17 amino acids. Germline CDR1 and CDR2: SGHTA and FQGNSA. The variable domain in full, completed from reference TRBV7-2 and TRBJ2-7, reads GAGVSQSPSNKVTEKGKDVELRCDPISGHTALYWYRQSLGQGLEFLIYFQGNSAPDKSGLPSDRFSAERTGGSVSTLTIQRTQQEDSAVYLCASSPQGGGWSSYEQYFGPGTRLTVT.

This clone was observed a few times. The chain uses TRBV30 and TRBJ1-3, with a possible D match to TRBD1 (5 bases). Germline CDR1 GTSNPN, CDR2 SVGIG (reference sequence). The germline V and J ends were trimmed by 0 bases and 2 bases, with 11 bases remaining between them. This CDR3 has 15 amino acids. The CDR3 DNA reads TGTGCCTGGAGTGTACAAGCGGGGCCTGGAAACACCATATATTTT. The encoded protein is CAWSVQAGPGNTIYF.

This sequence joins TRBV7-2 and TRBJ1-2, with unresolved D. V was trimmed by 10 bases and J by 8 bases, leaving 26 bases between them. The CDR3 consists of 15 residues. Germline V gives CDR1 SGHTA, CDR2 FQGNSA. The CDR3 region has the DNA TGTGCCATTCCCCCCGGAGGATTCCTTAATTGGGGCTACACCTTC. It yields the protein CAIPPGGFLNWGYTF.

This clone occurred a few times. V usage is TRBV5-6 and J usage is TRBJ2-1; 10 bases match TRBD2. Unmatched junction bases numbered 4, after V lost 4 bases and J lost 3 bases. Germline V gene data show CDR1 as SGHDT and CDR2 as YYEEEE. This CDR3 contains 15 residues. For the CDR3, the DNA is TGTGCCAGCAGCACCGGGACTAGCGTCTACAATGAGCAGTTCTTC. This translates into CASSTGTSVYNEQFF. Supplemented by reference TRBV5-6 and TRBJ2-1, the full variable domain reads DAGVTQSPTHLIKTRGQQVTLRCSPKSGHDTVSWYQQALGQGPQFIFQYYEEEERQRGNFPDRFSGHQFPNYSSELNVNALLLGDSALYLCASSTGTSVYNEQFFGPGTRLTVL.

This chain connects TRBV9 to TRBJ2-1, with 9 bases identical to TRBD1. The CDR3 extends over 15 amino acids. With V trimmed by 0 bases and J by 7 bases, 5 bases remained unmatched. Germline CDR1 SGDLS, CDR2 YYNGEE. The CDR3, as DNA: TGTGCCAGCAGCGTAGGGGACAGGGAGTGGAATGAGCAGTTCTTC. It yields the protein CASSVGDREWNEQFF. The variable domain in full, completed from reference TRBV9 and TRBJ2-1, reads DSGVTQTPKHLITATGQRVTLRCSPRSGDLSVYWYQQSLDQGLQFLIQYYNGEERAKGNILERFSAQQFPDLHSELNLSSLELGDSALYFCASSVGDREWNEQFFGPGTRLTVL.

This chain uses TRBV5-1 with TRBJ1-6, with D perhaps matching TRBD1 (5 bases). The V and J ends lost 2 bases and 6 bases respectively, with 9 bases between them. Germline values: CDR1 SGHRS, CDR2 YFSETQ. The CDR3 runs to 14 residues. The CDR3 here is CASSFDSSNSPLHF. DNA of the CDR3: TGCGCCAGCAGCTTCGACAGTTCTAATTCACCCCTCCACTTT.

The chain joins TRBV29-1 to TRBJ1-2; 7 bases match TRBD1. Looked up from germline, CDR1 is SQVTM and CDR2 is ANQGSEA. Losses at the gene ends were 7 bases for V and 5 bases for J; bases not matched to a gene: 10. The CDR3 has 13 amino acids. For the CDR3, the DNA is TGCAGCGCTCGACAGGGAGGGGATTATGGCTACACCTTC. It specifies CSARQGGDYGYTF.

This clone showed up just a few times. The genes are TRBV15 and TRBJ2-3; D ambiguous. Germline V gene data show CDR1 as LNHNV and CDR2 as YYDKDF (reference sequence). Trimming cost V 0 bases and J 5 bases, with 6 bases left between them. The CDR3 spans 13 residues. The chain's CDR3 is CATSRDRKDTQYF. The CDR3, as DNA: TGTGCCACCAGCAGAGATCGCAAAGATACGCAGTATTTT. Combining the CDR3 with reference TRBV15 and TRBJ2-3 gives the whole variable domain DAMVIQNPRYQVTQFGKPVTLSCSQTLNHNVMYWYQQKSSQAPKLLFHYYDKDFNNEADTPDNFQSRRPNTSFCFLDIRSPGLGDTAMYLCATSRDRKDTQYFGPGTRLTVL.

The DNA of the CDR3 is TGTGCCTGGAGTGCCAAACTAGCGGGAGACACAGATACGCAGTATTTT. It yields the protein CAWSAKLAGDTDTQYF. J is TRBJ2-3 and V is TRBV30; 11 bases agree with TRBD2. This CDR3 region has 16 residues. Trimming at V came to 1 base and at J to 2 bases, leaving 5 bases not matched to a gene. Germline V gene lookup returns CDR1 GTSNPN and CDR2 SVGIG (reference sequence).

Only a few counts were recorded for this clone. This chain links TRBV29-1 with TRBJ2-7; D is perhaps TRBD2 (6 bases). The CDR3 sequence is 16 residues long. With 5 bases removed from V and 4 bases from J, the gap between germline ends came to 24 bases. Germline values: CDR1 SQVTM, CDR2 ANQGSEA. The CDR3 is CSVSLPGTPNPYEQYF. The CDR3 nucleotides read TGCAGCGTTTCCCTTCCCGGGACTCCTAATCCTTACGAGCAGTACTTC.

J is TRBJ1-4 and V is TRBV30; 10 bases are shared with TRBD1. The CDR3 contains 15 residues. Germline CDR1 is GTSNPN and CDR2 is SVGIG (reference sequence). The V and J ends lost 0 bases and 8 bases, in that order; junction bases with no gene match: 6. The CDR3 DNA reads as TGTGCCTGGAGTGTACGAGGACAGGGGGACGAAAAACTGTTTTTT. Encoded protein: CAWSVRGQGDEKLFF.

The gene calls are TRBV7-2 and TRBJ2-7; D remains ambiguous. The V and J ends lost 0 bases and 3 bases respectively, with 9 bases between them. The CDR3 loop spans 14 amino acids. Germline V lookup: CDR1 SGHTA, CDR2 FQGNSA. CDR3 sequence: CASSLALENYEQYF. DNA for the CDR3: TGTGCCAGCAGCTTAGCGCTGGAAAACTACGAGCAGTACTTC.

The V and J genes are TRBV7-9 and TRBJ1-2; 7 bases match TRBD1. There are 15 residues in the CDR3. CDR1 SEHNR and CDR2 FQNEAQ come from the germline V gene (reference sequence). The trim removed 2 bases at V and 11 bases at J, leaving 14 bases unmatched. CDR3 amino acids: CASSLTTGSHQRYTF. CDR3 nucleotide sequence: TGTGCCAGCAGCTTAACGACAGGGAGTCATCAGCGATACACCTTC.

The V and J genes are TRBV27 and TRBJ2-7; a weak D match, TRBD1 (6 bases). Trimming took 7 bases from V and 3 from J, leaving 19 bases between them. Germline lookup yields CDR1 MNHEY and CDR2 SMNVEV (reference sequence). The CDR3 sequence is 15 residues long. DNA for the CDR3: TGTGCCAGCAAATTAGGGGGATTTGGGCTCTACGAGCAGTACTTC. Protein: CASKLGGFGLYEQYF.

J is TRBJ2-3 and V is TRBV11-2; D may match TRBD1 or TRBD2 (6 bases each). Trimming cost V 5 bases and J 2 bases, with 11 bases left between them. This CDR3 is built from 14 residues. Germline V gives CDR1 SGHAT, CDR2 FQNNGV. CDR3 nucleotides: TGTGCCAGCAGCCGGGGGCCACACACAGATACGCAGTATTTT. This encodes CASSRGPHTDTQYF.

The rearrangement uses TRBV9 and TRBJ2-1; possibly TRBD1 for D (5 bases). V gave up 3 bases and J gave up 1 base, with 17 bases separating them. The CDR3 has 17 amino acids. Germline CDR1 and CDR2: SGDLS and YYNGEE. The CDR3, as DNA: TGTGCCAGCAGCGAGTGGACCTCGGCAGGGTCCTACAATGAGCAGTTCTTC. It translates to CASSEWTSAGSYNEQFF.

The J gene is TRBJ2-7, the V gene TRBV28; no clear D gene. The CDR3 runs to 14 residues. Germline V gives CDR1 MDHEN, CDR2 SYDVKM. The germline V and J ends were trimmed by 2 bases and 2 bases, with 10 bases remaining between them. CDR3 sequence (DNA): TGTGCCAGCAGTTTAAACGGCCCCACCTACGAGCAGTACTTC. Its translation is CASSLNGPTYEQYF.

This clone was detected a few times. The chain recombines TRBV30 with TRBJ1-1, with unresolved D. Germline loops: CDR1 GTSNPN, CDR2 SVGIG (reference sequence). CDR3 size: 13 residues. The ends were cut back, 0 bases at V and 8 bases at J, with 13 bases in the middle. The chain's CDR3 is CAWSVPHGREAFF. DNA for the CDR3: TGTGCCTGGAGTGTACCACACGGGAGGGAAGCTTTCTTT.

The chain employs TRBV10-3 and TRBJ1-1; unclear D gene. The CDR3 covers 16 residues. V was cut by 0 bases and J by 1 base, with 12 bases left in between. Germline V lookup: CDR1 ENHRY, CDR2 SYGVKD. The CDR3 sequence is CAISESSWVGNTEAFF. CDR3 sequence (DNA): TGTGCCATCAGTGAGTCGAGCTGGGTGGGGAACACTGAAGCTTTCTTT.